This T cell receptor beta chain comes out of a study of PD-L1 blockade in urothelial cancer. Study-wide context: Once treatment had started, blood was analyzed at 3 weeks (second dose) and again at 6 weeks.

The V segment lost 7 bases and the J segment 4 bases; nucleotides outside the gene matches: 14. Germline V gene lookup returns CDR1 SEHNR and CDR2 FQNEAQ (reference sequence). The CDR3 totals 17 residues. Each patient supplied 1 to 8 pretreatment and on-treatment samples. TCRdb's copy holds only in-frame clones and misses some; the assay was immunoSEQ multiplex PCR. The data hold fewer than 130,000 clones, with about 85% observed a single time. This sample comprised PBMCs, obtained around atezolizumab (anti-PD-L1) treatment. This TCR was recovered from a man between 50 and 59 years old with urothelial cancer. This chain joins TRBV7-9 and TRBJ1-1; 11 bases are a match to TRBD1. The CDR3: CASNRGTGGQGGTEAFF. The CDR3 nucleotides read TGTGCCAGCAACCGAGGGACCGGGGGACAGGGGGGCACTGAAGCTTTCTTT.